The clone carrying this T cell receptor beta chain was found a few times. Antigen specificity is unknown. The data were taken from a study of T cell repertoires in cytomegalovirus infection. Study-level information: Public signatures in TCR beta pointed to CMV infection and matching HLA type. The study's findings and limits: Adding up the frequency of public TCR beta families identified people who carried CMV plus the relevant HLA. Dominating the ex vivo response were TCR beta clonotypes that were CMV-specific and HLA-C-restricted.

One entry per CDR3 protein results from TCRdb running MiXCR on the reads. The repertoire holds under 350,000 distinct CDR3 sequences, around 10% seen once, with around 2.6% in the top ten. V was shortened by 0 bases and J by 1 base, with 4 bases between the two germline ends. CDR1 is ENHRY, CDR2 SYGVKD, per germline. The CDR3 extends over 14 amino acids. J is TRBJ1-5 and V is TRBV10-3, with D unclear. The receptor's source is a human donor in good health (CMV status not recorded). Some clones in this sample may be carry-over from other donors' samples. Sequencing was done on a sample of PBMCs. The CDR3 loop reads CAISESESNQPQHF. In DNA, the CDR3 is TGTGCCATCAGTGAGTCAGAGAGCAATCAGCCCCAGCATTTT.